Following are 5 T cell receptor beta chains from one sample sequenced in a study of blood T cell repertoires in COVID-19. TCRdb's table, derived via immunoSEQ multiplex PCR, lists solely in-frame clones and lacks some. The sample contains roughly 340,000 clones, 75% to 90% of which appear only once. The sample taken for sequencing was PBMCs or T cells enriched from blood (not recorded which). The receptors derive from a young man who had recovered from COVID-19.

V usage is TRBV5-4 and J usage is TRBJ1-2; 9 nucleotides line up with TRBD1. With V trimmed by 7 bases and J by 4 bases, 11 bases remained unmatched. CDR1 is SGHNT, CDR2 YYREEE, per germline (reference sequence). This CDR3 contains 15 residues. The CDR3 sequence is CASGDPTGGVYGYTF. CDR3 in DNA: TGTGCCAGCGGGGACCCGACAGGGGGAGTCTATGGCTACACCTTC. The whole variable domain, filled in from reference TRBV5-4 and TRBJ1-2, reads ETGVTQSPTHLIKTRGQQVTLRCSSQSGHNTVSWYQQALGQGPQFIFQYYREEENGRGNFPPRFSGLQFPNYSSELNVNALELDDSALYLCASGDPTGGVYGYTFGSGTRLTVV.

The V gene is TRBV19, the J gene TRBJ2-5, with 7 bases fitting TRBD1. CDR1 is LNHDA and CDR2 is SQIVND in the germline V gene (reference sequence). V shed 4 bases, J shed 2 bases, and the junction held 4 bases outside the gene matches. CDR3 length equals 14 residues. The CDR3 nucleotides read TGTGCCAGTAGTACTCGGGACAGACAAGAGACCCAGTACTTC. Protein sequence: CASSTRDRQETQYF.

This chain links TRBV12-5 with TRBJ1-1, with D possibly being TRBD1 (5 bases). The CDR3 sequence is 15 residues long. CDR1 is LGHNT, CDR2 FRNRAP, per germline. V was shortened by 0 bases and J by 4 bases, with 12 bases between the two germline ends. In DNA form, the CDR3 reads TGTGCTAGTGGTTTGGTTTCTGGGGGAGGCACTGAAGCTTTCTTT. This gives the protein CASGLVSGGGTEAFF.

The chain uses TRBV6-1 and TRBJ1-2; D gene unclear. This CDR3 spans 13 amino acids. The germline V gene encodes CDR1 MNHNS and CDR2 SASEGT. With 0 bases removed from V and 5 bases from J, the gap between germline ends came to 7 bases. The CDR3 nucleotides are TGTGCCAGCAGTGAAGCGCGGGAGTATGGCTACACCTTC. It codes for CASSEAREYGYTF.

The V and J genes are TRBV7-7 and TRBJ2-5, with TRBD1 identical over 9 bases. CDR1 and CDR2 from the germline V gene are SSHAT and FNYEAQ (reference sequence). With V trimmed by 2 bases and J by 3 bases, 7 bases remained unmatched. The CDR3 extends over 16 amino acids. CDR3 in amino acids: CASSLYPGQGKETQYF. CDR3 in DNA: TGTGCCAGCAGCTTATATCCCGGACAGGGGAAAGAGACCCAGTACTTC.